These 4 T cell receptor beta chains share one sample of origin, sequenced in a study of technical replicates of blood from several donors. TCRdb keeps only in-frame clones here, not all; method: immunoSEQ multiplex PCR. The sample consists of under 90,000 clones, 96% of them appearing once. Sequences were obtained from T cells isolated from PBMCs. The receptors shown here come from a human donor in good health.

The chain combines TRBV12-5 with TRBJ1-6; the match to TRBD1 covers 7 bases. CDR3 length equals 15 residues. J gave up 4 bases and V 8 bases, and 8 bases lay outside the gene matches. Per the germline V gene, CDR1 is LGHNT and CDR2 is FRNRAP. The CDR3 reads CASTGDTLYNSPLHF. The DNA for the CDR3 is TGTGCTAGTACAGGGGACACTCTGTATAATTCACCCCTCCACTTT.

The chain joins TRBV6-1 to TRBJ2-1; 11 bases match TRBD2. J was trimmed by 4 bases and V by 6 bases; bases with no gene match: 5. Germline V gives CDR1 MNHNS, CDR2 SASEGT. The CDR3 length is 15 residues. As DNA, the CDR3 is TGTGCCAGCAGGACCGGGACTAGCGGATACAATGAGCAGTTCTTC. Its protein is CASRTGTSGYNEQFF.

The chain carries TRBV29-1 and TRBJ1-4; a possible D gene is TRBD1 (6 bases). The CDR3 is made up of 13 amino acids. Trimming stripped 4 bases from V and 6 bases from J, with 12 bases between. CDR1 is SQVTM and CDR2 is ANQGSEA in the germline V gene. The CDR3 sequence is CSVGTENYEKLFF. Here the CDR3 DNA reads TGCAGCGTTGGGACAGAGAACTATGAAAAACTGTTTTTT.

J is TRBJ2-1 and V is TRBV4-2; the D gene is possibly TRBD1 (6 bases). Looked up from germline, CDR1 is LGHNA and CDR2 is YNFKEQ. This CDR3 has 15 amino acids. V lost 4 bases to trimming and J lost 1 base, with 11 bases between them. DNA for the CDR3: TGTGCCAGCAGCCCACCGGGACAATCCTACAATGAGCAGTTCTTC. It encodes CASSPPGQSYNEQFF.